Shown below are 18 T cell receptor beta chains from a single sample sequenced in a study of blood T cell repertoires in COVID-19. Method: immunoSEQ multiplex PCR; TCRdb's copy keeps in-frame clones and lacks some. This sample has tens of thousands of clones, with approximately 86% found just once. The source material was peripheral blood. The receptors stem from a human donor in a cohort sampled during active COVID-19.

The genes are TRBV19 and TRBJ2-7; perhaps TRBD1 as D (6 bases). The CDR3 spans 15 residues. V was clipped by 5 bases and J by 2 bases, with 16 bases between them. Germline V gene sequence: CDR1 LNHDA, CDR2 SQIVND (reference sequence). CDR3 sequence: CASSLTGSGTYEQYF. The CDR3 nucleotides are TGTGCCAGTAGTTTGACAGGTTCCGGGACCTACGAGCAGTACTTC.

The gene calls are TRBV7-3 and TRBJ2-7, with a possible D match to TRBD1 (6 bases). Germline CDR1 reads SGHTA; CDR2 reads FQGTGA. The CDR3 consists of 15 residues. V lost 5 bases, J lost 4 bases, and 18 bases lay in between. CDR3 DNA sequence: TGTGCCAGCAGCCTAGTGGGAACAGGGCAATACGAGCAGTACTTC. Translation: CASSLVGTGQYEQYF.

The chain has TRBV18 and TRBJ2-1; 7 positions agree with TRBD1. CDR1 KGHSH and CDR2 LQKENI come from the germline V gene. There are 18 residues in the CDR3. Trimming cost V 3 bases and J 2 bases; bases outside gene matches: 13. The CDR3 spells CASSPLLRGRLTYNEQFF. CDR3 bases: TGTGCCAGCTCACCTCTCCTTAGGGGGCGCCTTACCTACAATGAGCAGTTCTTC. The whole variable domain, remainder taken from reference TRBV18 and TRBJ2-1, is NAGVMQNPRHLVRRRGQEARLRCSPMKGHSHVYWYRQLPEEGLKFMVYLQKENIIDESGMPKERFSAEFPKEGPSILRIQQVVRGDSAAYFCASSPLLRGRLTYNEQFFGPGTRLTVL.

V usage is TRBV10-2 and J usage is TRBJ2-1; a weak D match, TRBD1 (6 bases). CDR3 length equals 12 residues. Germline V gives CDR1 WSHSY, CDR2 SAAADI. Trimming pared 10 bases from V and 3 bases from J, leaving 10 bases between. CDR3 loop: CATEGDYNEQFF. The CDR3 DNA reads as TGCGCCACCGAGGGGGACTACAATGAGCAGTTCTTC.

The chain joins TRBV5-5 to TRBJ1-1; 8 nucleotides agree with TRBD1. Germline CDR1 SGHKS, CDR2 YYEKEE (reference sequence). This CDR3 comprises 17 residues. The V gene end was trimmed by 0 bases and the J gene end by 0 bases; junction bases not matched to a gene: 7. CDR3 bases: TGTGCCAGCAGCTTGGTTCGGACAGGGTTAATGAACACTGAAGCTTTCTTT. Its translation: CASSLVRTGLMNTEAFF. Full variable domain (remainder filled in from reference TRBV5-5 and TRBJ1-1): DAGVTQSPTHLIKTRGQQVTLRCSPISGHKSVSWYQQVLGQGPQFIFQYYEKEERGRGNFPDRFSARQFPNYSSELNVNALLLGDSALYLCASSLVRTGLMNTEAFFGQGTRLTVV.

This chain links TRBV6-6 with TRBJ1-1; D remains ambiguous. V was clipped by 0 bases and J by 5 bases, with 10 bases between them. The CDR3 consists of 14 residues. The germline V gene has CDR1 MNHNY and CDR2 SVGAGI (reference sequence). CDR3 residues: CASSYSRVGTEAFF. The DNA of the CDR3 is TGTGCCAGCAGTTACTCGAGGGTAGGGACTGAAGCTTTCTTT.

J is TRBJ2-2 and V is TRBV14; D unclear. V lost 4 bases and J lost 0, with 6 bases in between. Germline assignment: CDR1 SGHDN and CDR2 FVKESK. The CDR3 runs to 14 residues. The CDR3 region has the DNA TGTGCCAGCAGCCGGCAGTCGAACACCGGGGAGCTGTTTTTT. The encoded protein is CASSRQSNTGELFF.

The chain links TRBV15 to TRBJ2-1; 12 bases map to TRBD1. The V gene's germline CDR1 is LNHNV and CDR2 YYDKDF (reference sequence). The CDR3 has 16 residues. J lost 8 bases, V lost 0 bases, and 5 bases had no gene match. The CDR3 DNA follows: TGTGCCACCAGCAGAGACGGGACAGGGGGCCGGGATGAGCAGTTCTTC. It translates to CATSRDGTGGRDEQFF.

The genes are TRBV5-1 and TRBJ2-7, with D possibly being TRBD2 (5 bases). Deletions cut 2 bases from V and 5 bases from J, with 8 bases between. The germline CDR1 and CDR2 sequences are SGHRS and YFSETQ. The CDR3 loop spans 12 amino acids. CDR3 in amino acids: CASSFFGDEQYF. CDR3 DNA: TGCGCCAGCAGCTTTTTCGGGGACGAGCAGTACTTC.

V and J are TRBV5-1 and TRBJ1-1; 7 bases fit TRBD1. With V trimmed by 8 bases and J by 3 bases, 4 bases remained unmatched. There are 12 residues in the CDR3. Germline assignment: CDR1 SGHRS and CDR2 YFSETQ. The DNA for the CDR3 is TGCGCCAGTACAGGGGACCACACTGAAGCTTTCTTT. Translated, it gives CASTGDHTEAFF.

V is TRBV28 and J is TRBJ2-7; tentatively, D is TRBD1 (7 bases). The CDR3 is 17 amino acids. Looked up from germline, CDR1 is MDHEN and CDR2 is SYDVKM. Between the trimmed V and J ends, which lost 3 bases and 1 base, there was a span of 19 bases. CDR3 nucleotides: TGTGCCAGCAGTTTTAACTTGGGGGGACAGATATCCTACGAGCAGTACTTC. Protein sequence: CASSFNLGGQISYEQYF. The full variable domain, completed using reference TRBV28 and TRBJ2-7, is DVKVTQSSRYLVKRTGEKVFLECVQDMDHENMFWYRQDPGLGLRLIYFSYDVKMKEKGDIPEGYSVSREKKERFSLILESASTNQTSMYLCASSFNLGGQISYEQYFGPGTRLTVT.

This sequence joins TRBV9 and TRBJ2-7, with D tentatively TRBD2 (7 bases). This CDR3 has 15 amino acids. V was shortened by 2 bases and J by 2 bases, with 14 bases between the two germline ends. CDR1 and CDR2 (germline): SGDLS, YYNGEE. CDR3 loop: CASSVGGGGAYEQYF. CDR3 coding DNA: TGTGCCAGCAGCGTCGGGGGAGGGGGGGCCTACGAGCAGTACTTC.

This clone was seen more than once but under ten times. At one end the junction does not follow the germline gene, possibly because of a read error. The rearrangement joins TRBV7-9 to TRBJ2-7; TRBD1 matches at 7 bases. This CDR3 is built from 18 residues. Germline V gene lookup returns CDR1 SEHNR and CDR2 FQNEAQ (reference sequence). CDR3 nucleotides: TGTGCCAGCACCTTAGGACAGGCCACAAAGCTCAACCCCTACGAGCAGTACTTC. Protein sequence: CASTLGQATKLNPYEQYF.

CDR3 amino acids: CASSQDPAPPDYEQYF. The CDR3 coding sequence is TGCGCCAGCAGCCAAGATCCAGCGCCACCCGATTACGAGCAGTACTTC. The chain employs TRBV4-1 and TRBJ2-7, with no clear D. Trimming left V 0 bases short and J 4 bases short, with 16 bases between. This CDR3 region has 16 residues. Germline V gives CDR1 MGHRA, CDR2 YSYEKL.

The V gene is TRBV28, the J gene TRBJ1-2; perhaps TRBD1 as D (5 bases). The CDR3 consists of 13 residues. The V end was cut by 7 bases, the J end by 7 bases, with 16 bases between. Germline V gene data show CDR1 as MDHEN and CDR2 as SYDVKM. CDR3 DNA: TGTGCCAGCACCCTTAGGGGCGCCGGTGGCTACACCTTC. Encoded protein: CASTLRGAGGYTF.

This rearrangement joins TRBV5-1 to TRBJ1-4; D might be TRBD1 (6 bases). Germline V gives CDR1 SGHRS, CDR2 YFSETQ. Deletions cut 0 bases from V and 2 bases from J, with 11 bases between. The length of the CDR3 is 16 residues. Here the CDR3 reads CASSLDLGGTNEKLFF. For the CDR3, the DNA is TGCGCCAGCAGCTTGGATCTTGGGGGCACTAATGAAAAACTGTTTTTT.

The chain joins TRBV28 to TRBJ1-1; D is undetermined. V gave up 5 bases and J gave up 0 bases, with 16 bases separating them. The length of the CDR3 is 16 residues. Per the germline V gene, CDR1 is MDHEN and CDR2 is SYDVKM. Written as DNA, the CDR3 is TGTGCCAGCAGTGCCCCTCTCCAGGTCATGAACACTGAAGCTTTCTTT. It translates to CASSAPLQVMNTEAFF.

The chain joins TRBV6-1 to TRBJ2-7; D unresolved. Germline V lookup: CDR1 MNHNS, CDR2 SASEGT. V shed 2 bases and J shed 3 bases, with 8 bases lying between them. The CDR3 contains 13 residues. The CDR3 loop is CASSEKENYEQYF. Written as DNA, the CDR3 is TGTGCCAGCAGTGAAAAAGAGAACTACGAGCAGTACTTC.